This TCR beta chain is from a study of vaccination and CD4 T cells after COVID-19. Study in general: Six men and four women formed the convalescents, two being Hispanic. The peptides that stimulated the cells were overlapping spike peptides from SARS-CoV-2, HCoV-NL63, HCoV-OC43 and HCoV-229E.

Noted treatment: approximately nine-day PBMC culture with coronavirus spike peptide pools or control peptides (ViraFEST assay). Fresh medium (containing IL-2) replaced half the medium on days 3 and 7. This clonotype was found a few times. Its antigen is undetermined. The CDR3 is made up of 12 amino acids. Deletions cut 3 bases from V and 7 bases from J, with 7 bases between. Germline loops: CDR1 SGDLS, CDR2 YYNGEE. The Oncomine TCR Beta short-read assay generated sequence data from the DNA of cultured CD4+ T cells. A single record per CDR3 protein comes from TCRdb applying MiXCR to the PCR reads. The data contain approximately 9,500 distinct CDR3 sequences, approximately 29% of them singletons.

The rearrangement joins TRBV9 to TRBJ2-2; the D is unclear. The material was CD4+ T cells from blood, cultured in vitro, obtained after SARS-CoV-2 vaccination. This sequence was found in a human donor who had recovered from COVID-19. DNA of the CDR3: TGTGCCAGCAGCGCTGCAAGCGGGGAGCTGTTTTTT. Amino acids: CASSAASGELFF.